Below are 21 T cell receptor beta chains sequenced from a single sample in a study of a mutant IDH1 vaccine in newly diagnosed glioma. These receptors lack a known antigen. Profiled with immunoSEQ multiplex PCR; TCRdb holds only in-frame clones, not every one. Seen here are about 25,000 clones, 75% to 80% observed once, and the top ten hold about a tenth. Specified time point: week 5, during vaccination. The content of each vaccine dose was 300 ug of mutant IDH1 20-mer peptide, and topical imiquimod accompanied it. Here the sequenced sample was PBMCs, taken from a glioma patient whose treatment included an IDH1 peptide vaccine. These receptors came from a man aged 35-49 years with glioma.

V is TRBV7-2 and J is TRBJ2-3; a possible D gene is TRBD2 (6 bases). Trimming left V 4 bases short and J 5 bases short, with 19 bases between. CDR1 is SGHTA, CDR2 FQGNSA, per germline. There are 16 residues in the CDR3. In nucleotides, the CDR3 is TGTGCCAGCAGCTCTGACCCGGGCGGACTAAAAGATACGCAGTATTTT. Residues: CASSSDPGGLKDTQYF.

Within the sample, this clone is medium-sized. The chain joins TRBV27 to TRBJ2-1, with 8 bases lining up with TRBD2. The CDR3 runs to 14 residues. With 5 bases clipped from V and 15 bases from J, the junction kept 15 bases outside the gene matches. The germline V gene has CDR1 MNHEY and CDR2 SMNVEV (reference sequence). The CDR3 region has the DNA TGTGCCAGCAGTCCAAATAGCGGGATCCACCCTGGGTTCTTC. Translation: CASSPNSGIHPGFF.

This clone has only a few counts. V usage is TRBV27 and J usage is TRBJ1-2, with 11 bases aligning to TRBD1. The length of the CDR3 is 17 residues. Germline lookup yields CDR1 MNHEY and CDR2 SMNVEV (reference sequence). V was pared by 5 bases and J by 0 bases, with 8 bases of the junction left unmatched. The CDR3: CASSPTGQGGANYGYTF. CDR3 bases: TGTGCCAGCAGTCCAACGGGACAGGGGGGTGCTAACTATGGCTACACCTTC.

J is TRBJ2-1 and V is TRBV27, with 13 nucleotides matching TRBD2. Germline-derived CDR1 and CDR2 are MNHEY and SMNVEV (reference sequence). The CDR3 sequence is 14 residues long. J gave up 15 bases and V 5 bases, and 10 bases lay outside the gene matches. The CDR3 reads CASSLRTSGSYWFF. The CDR3 coding sequence is TGTGCCAGCAGTCTGCGGACTAGCGGGAGTTATTGGTTCTTC.

The gene calls are TRBV19 and TRBJ2-3; perhaps TRBD1 as D (6 bases). The V gene's germline CDR1 is LNHDA and CDR2 SQIVND (reference sequence). V was trimmed by 4 bases and J by 4 bases, leaving 12 bases between them. The CDR3 totals 14 residues. The CDR3, as DNA: TGTGCCAGTAGTAGGCGGACAGAATCAGATACGCAGTATTTT. Translating gives CASSRRTESDTQYF. The whole variable domain, remainder taken from reference TRBV19 and TRBJ2-3, is DGGITQSPKYLFRKEGQNVTLSCEQNLNHDAMYWYRQDPGQGLRLIYYSQIVNDFQKGDIAEGYSVSREKKESFPLTVTSAQKNPTAFYLCASSRRTESDTQYFGPGTRLTVL.

J is TRBJ2-5 and V is TRBV5-4; D may be TRBD1 (5 bases). This CDR3 has 14 amino acids. Deletions cut 0 bases from V and 4 bases from J, with 10 bases between. CDR1 SGHNT and CDR2 YYREEE come from the germline V gene (reference sequence). The CDR3 nucleotides read TGTGCCAGCAGCTTGGATATAGGGGTAGAGACCCAGTACTTC. Amino acid sequence: CASSLDIGVETQYF.

This sequence joins TRBV30 and TRBJ1-3; 9 bases match TRBD1. Germline V gene data show CDR1 as GTSNPN and CDR2 as SVGIG (reference sequence). The length of the CDR3 is 15 residues. Losses at the gene ends were 2 bases for V and 4 bases for J; bases not matched to a gene: 6. The CDR3 bases are TGTGCCTGGAGTTTACAGGGGGCATCGGGAAACACCATATATTTT. Amino acid sequence: CAWSLQGASGNTIYF.

The J gene is TRBJ1-2, the V gene TRBV7-8; D is unresolved. The germline V gene has CDR1 SGHVS and CDR2 FQNEAQ. Trimming cost V 0 bases and J 2 bases, with 19 bases left between them. The CDR3 extends over 18 amino acids. The CDR3 loop is CASSLAGALMGANYGYTF. DNA for the CDR3: TGTGCCAGCAGCTTAGCGGGTGCCCTTATGGGAGCCAACTATGGCTACACCTTC.

The chain joins TRBV7-7 to TRBJ2-3; D is unclear. The V end lost 5 bases, the J end lost 4 bases, and 10 bases lay between the germline ends. The CDR3 has 13 residues. Germline V gene sequence: CDR1 SSHAT, CDR2 FNYEAQ (reference sequence). DNA for the CDR3: TGTGCCAGCAGCGCGCAGACTGCAGATACGCAGTATTTT. Translated, it gives CASSAQTADTQYF.

CDR3 in amino acids: CASSLGGLAGDSAQYF. For the CDR3, the DNA is TGTGCCAGCAGCTTAGGCGGACTAGCGGGAGACTCGGCCCAGTACTTC. The chain is built from TRBV13 and TRBJ2-5; the match to TRBD2 covers 13 bases. Germline-derived CDR1 and CDR2 are PRHDT and FYEKMQ (reference sequence). This CDR3 contains 16 residues. J lost 9 bases, V lost 0 bases, and 7 bases had no gene match.

V and J are TRBV28 and TRBJ1-1; 7 bases are shared with TRBD1. The CDR3 is 16 residues long. After removal of 5 bases from V and 4 bases from J, the junction contained 13 bases not matched to a gene. CDR1 is MDHEN and CDR2 is SYDVKM in the germline V gene. The CDR3 reads CASSTTSSPGGTEAFF. The CDR3 DNA is TGTGCCAGCAGTACGACCTCCTCCCCAGGGGGCACTGAAGCTTTCTTT.

The chain is built from TRBV11-2 and TRBJ2-3; unclear D gene. V was clipped by 5 bases and J by 6 bases, with 9 bases between them. There are 12 residues in the CDR3. CDR1 is SGHAT, CDR2 FQNNGV, per germline. The CDR3 sequence: CASSPPGDTQYF. CDR3 sequence (DNA): TGTGCCAGCAGCCCCCCCGGGGATACGCAGTATTTT.

This chain links TRBV4-1 with TRBJ2-1; D is perhaps TRBD1 (6 bases). The V end lost 2 bases, the J end lost 6 bases, and 11 bases lay between the germline ends. The CDR3 has 14 residues. CDR1 is MGHRA, CDR2 YSYEKL, per germline. CDR3 sequence (DNA): TGCGCCAGCAGCCAACTACAGGGACGCAATGAGCAGTTCTTC. Its protein product is CASSQLQGRNEQFF.

V is TRBV18 and J is TRBJ1-2; D unclear. This CDR3 is built from 13 residues. Trimming took 0 bases from V and 6 from J, leaving 8 bases between them. Germline values: CDR1 KGHSH, CDR2 LQKENI. This CDR3 reads CASSPPQQNGYTF. DNA for the CDR3: TGTGCCAGCTCACCACCACAACAGAATGGCTACACCTTC.

V is TRBV19 and J is TRBJ2-3, with TRBD2 as a possible D gene (5 bases). CDR1 is LNHDA, CDR2 SQIVND, per germline (reference sequence). V was pared by 10 bases and J by 0 bases, with 26 bases between. This CDR3 spans 18 amino acids. In DNA form, the CDR3 reads TGTGCCACCACTAGGCGGGCCAGAATCCTTCTTAGCACAGATACGCAGTATTTT. Translation: CATTRRARILLSTDTQYF.

The rearrangement uses TRBV7-6 and TRBJ1-5, with unresolved D. CDR3 size: 13 residues. The germline V and J ends were trimmed by 5 bases and 7 bases, with 12 bases remaining between them. Germline V CDR1 and CDR2: SGHVS, FNYEAQ. CDR3 in DNA: TGTGCCAGCAGCCCGCATCCGGGCCAGCCCCAGCATTTT. Amino acids: CASSPHPGQPQHF.

This sequence joins TRBV14 and TRBJ2-7; the match to TRBD2 covers 8 bases. V gave up 0 bases and J gave up 6 bases; unmatched junction bases: 7. This CDR3 region has 15 residues. Germline V gene data show CDR1 as SGHDN and CDR2 as FVKESK. Here the CDR3 reads CASSQDRGGLFEQYF. The CDR3 DNA sequence: TGTGCCAGCAGCCAAGATCGCGGGGGGCTATTCGAGCAGTACTTC.

Regarding this clone: Sequence at one end of the junction differs from germline and may be a read error. J is TRBJ2-7 and V is TRBV4-1, with D hard to call. Germline V gene data show CDR1 as MGHRA and CDR2 as YSYEKL. The CDR3 length is 14 residues. The chain's CDR3 is CASSQDPVSYKQYF. DNA of the CDR3: TGCGCCAGCAGCCAAGATCCAGTCTCCTACAAGCAGTACTTC.

V usage is TRBV21-1 and J usage is TRBJ2-6. TRBV21-1 is recorded as a pseudogene. CDR3 length: 18 residues. CDR3 amino acids: CASSIINRDCTGANVLTF. CDR3 DNA sequence: TGTGCCAGCAGCATAATTAACAGGGACTGTACCGGGGCCAACGTCCTGACTTTC.

The chain uses TRBV7-2 and TRBJ2-1, with 15 bases lining up with TRBD2. The junction had 4 bases not matched to a gene; V was cut back by 4 bases and J by 9 bases. CDR3 length: 15 residues. Germline CDR1 reads SGHTA; CDR2 reads FQGNSA. The CDR3 coding sequence is TGTGCCAGCAGCTCCGGACTAGCGGGAGGGGGTGAGCAGTTCTTC. Protein product: CASSSGLAGGGEQFF. The variable domain in full, with the rest retrieved from reference TRBV7-2 and TRBJ2-1, is GAGVSQSPSNKVTEKGKDVELRCDPISGHTALYWYRQSLGQGLEFLIYFQGNSAPDKSGLPSDRFSAERTGGSVSTLTIQRTQQEDSAVYLCASSSGLAGGGEQFFGPGTRLTVL.

This clone showed up just a few times. The V call is TRBV27, the J call TRBJ1-5; 7 bases match TRBD1. Germline CDR1 MNHEY, CDR2 SMNVEV (reference sequence). The J segment lost 2 bases and the V segment lost 8 bases, leaving 6 bases of the junction unmatched. CDR3 length equals 14 residues. CDR3 in DNA: TGTGCCAGCCCCCGAGACAGGGGCAATCAGCCCCAGCATTTT. Its protein is CASPRDRGNQPQHF.